The 17 T cell receptor beta chains below come from one sample, sequenced in a study of blood T cells in healthy people across ages. The second PCR ran roughly 7 to 12 cycles with a sample-barcoded 5' primer and J-beta primers. Each CDR3 protein is one row after TCRdb ran MiXCR on the 5' RACE reads. The data contain under 2 million distinct CDR3 sequences, 30% to 35% of them singletons. Sequencing input: blood. These receptors were collected from a woman aged 25 to 39 in good health.

The rearrangement links TRBV5-1 to TRBJ2-1; TRBD1 is a possible D gene (6 bases). This CDR3 region has 13 residues. V was trimmed by 3 bases and J by 9 bases, leaving 13 bases between them. Germline V gene lookup returns CDR1 SGHRS and CDR2 YFSETQ. This CDR3 is CASSSPGASEQFF. CDR3 in DNA: TGCGCCAGCAGCTCCCCAGGGGCTTCTGAGCAGTTCTTC. Filled out from reference TRBV5-1 and TRBJ2-1, the complete variable domain reads KAGVTQTPRYLIKTRGQQVTLSCSPISGHRSVSWYQQTPGQGLQFLFEYFSETQRNKGNFPGRFSGRQFSNSRSEMNVSTLELGDSALYLCASSSPGASEQFFGPGTRLTVL.

This clonotype was observed a few times. This chain uses TRBV24-1 with TRBJ2-7; the match to TRBD1 covers 8 bases. The ends lost 7 bases at V and 4 bases at J; junction bases unmatched: 8. CDR3 length: 14 residues. CDR1 KGHDR and CDR2 SFDVKD come from the germline V gene. The CDR3 here is CATSQTGVGYEQYF. CDR3 coding DNA: TGTGCCACCAGCCAGACAGGGGTGGGTTACGAGCAGTACTTC.

The chain joins TRBV27 to TRBJ1-1; D gene unclear. Germline CDR1 MNHEY, CDR2 SMNVEV (reference sequence). Trimming removed 5 bases from V and 7 bases from J, with 14 bases in between. The CDR3 sequence is 13 residues long. The CDR3: CASSLSQYIEAFF. CDR3 nucleotide sequence: TGTGCCAGCAGTCTAAGCCAGTATATTGAAGCTTTCTTT.

This clonotype showed up just a few times. J is TRBJ2-1 and V is TRBV10-3; unclear D gene. The CDR3 loop spans 16 amino acids. Trimming shortened V by 6 bases and J by 9 bases, and 24 bases separated the two germline ends. Germline V CDR1 and CDR2: ENHRY, SYGVKD. The CDR3 bases are TGTGCCATCAGAGATCATATCCTTATGGACGCTGGTGAGCAGTTCTTC. Amino acid sequence: CAIRDHILMDAGEQFF.

V gene TRBV2 combines with J gene TRBJ2-1; D ambiguous. Germline V lookup: CDR1 SNHLY, CDR2 FYNNEI. V shed 3 bases and J shed 10 bases, with 4 bases lying between them. The CDR3 is 10 residues long. CDR3 nucleotides: TGTGCCAGCAGTGAGCAAGAGCAGTTCTTC. Amino acids: CASSEQEQFF.

J is TRBJ1-2 and V is TRBV9; D call uncertain. Looked up from germline, CDR1 is SGDLS and CDR2 is YYNGEE. Trimming took 3 bases from V and 2 from J, leaving 17 bases between them. This CDR3 has 16 residues. The CDR3 nucleotides read TGTGCCAGCAGCGGACCTATGACGGCAGCGAACTATGGCTACACCTTC. Translating gives CASSGPMTAANYGYTF.

The rearrangement joins TRBV7-9 to TRBJ1-2; possible D gene TRBD1, 5 bases. The germline V gene encodes CDR1 SEHNR and CDR2 FQNEAQ (reference sequence). The V gene lost 2 bases and the J gene lost 4 bases, with 23 bases spanning the gap. The CDR3 is 18 amino acids. The CDR3 here is CASSLFQGPPTVRYGYTF. The DNA for the CDR3 is TGTGCCAGCAGCTTATTTCAGGGCCCTCCTACTGTCCGCTATGGCTACACCTTC.

The J gene is TRBJ1-2, the V gene TRBV29-1, with a possible D match to TRBD1 (5 bases). Germline V gene data show CDR1 as SQVTM and CDR2 as ANQGSEA. With 6 bases removed from V and 7 bases from J, the gap between germline ends came to 15 bases. This CDR3 contains 12 residues. CDR3 nucleotides: TGCAGCGTAGGGGACGGAACCACTGGCTACACCTTC. Translation: CSVGDGTTGYTF.

This clonotype was detected a few times. This sequence joins TRBV5-1 and TRBJ2-5; 9 bases align to TRBD1. This CDR3 spans 14 amino acids. CDR1 and CDR2 from the germline V gene are SGHRS and YFSETQ. V shed 7 bases, J shed 9 bases, and the junction held 13 bases outside the gene matches. For the CDR3, the DNA is TGCGCCAGCTATGGGACAGGGAGGAAGGAGGCCCAGTACTTC. Translation gives CASYGTGRKEAQYF.

This clonotype occurred a few times. The V call is TRBV27, the J call TRBJ1-6, with 8 bases identical to TRBD1. The CDR3 consists of 14 residues. J lost 14 bases, V lost 2 bases, and 8 bases had no gene match. Per the germline V gene, CDR1 is MNHEY and CDR2 is SMNVEV (reference sequence). CDR3 DNA: TGTGCCAGCAGTTTAAGAGGACAGGGAAGAACCCTCCACTTT. Its translation: CASSLRGQGRTLHF.

The chain has TRBV4-1 and TRBJ2-3, with 7 bases aligning to TRBD1. V trimming: 4 bases; J trimming: 0 bases; junction bases outside the gene matches: 7. This CDR3 is built from 16 residues. Looked up from germline, CDR1 is MGHRA and CDR2 is YSYEKL. The CDR3 region is CASSPLTGSSTDTQYF. The CDR3, as DNA: TGCGCCAGCAGCCCCTTGACAGGGTCTAGCACAGATACGCAGTATTTT.

This clonotype has just one count. V and J are TRBV20-1 and TRBJ2-5; unclear D gene. The CDR3 is made up of 12 amino acids. V was pared by 5 bases and J by 5 bases, with 12 bases between. Germline loops: CDR1 DFQATT, CDR2 SNEGSKA (reference sequence). CDR3 bases: TGCAGTGCTCATTACGGTACGGAGACCCAGTACTTC. This gives the protein CSAHYGTETQYF.

The sample holds one count of this clonotype. The rearrangement joins TRBV2 to TRBJ1-1; D not resolved. Germline V gene sequence: CDR1 SNHLY, CDR2 FYNNEI. The length of the CDR3 is 11 residues. The V gene lost 5 bases and the J gene lost 6 bases, with 7 bases spanning the gap. This chain's CDR3 is CASSYSPEAFF. DNA for the CDR3: TGTGCCAGCAGTTACAGTCCTGAAGCTTTCTTT.

This chain connects TRBV7-9 to TRBJ1-1; D is possibly TRBD1 (6 bases). Germline V gene sequence: CDR1 SEHNR, CDR2 FQNEAQ (reference sequence). V dropped 5 bases and J dropped 1 base, with 17 bases sitting between them. This CDR3 comprises 16 residues. CDR3 sequence (DNA): TGTGCCAGCAGCCCCCGGGGGGCCATCACGAACACTGAAGCTTTCTTT. Translating it yields CASSPRGAITNTEAFF.

This clonotype was observed a few times. One junction end does not reproduce the germline sequence, and a read error may be involved. The chain combines TRBV4-1 with TRBJ1-1; tentatively, D is TRBD1 (5 bases). The CDR3 runs to 15 residues. Germline V gene lookup returns CDR1 MGHRA and CDR2 YSYEKL. The CDR3 here is CASSQTGGGNTEAFF. CDR3 in DNA: TGTGCCAGCAGCCAAACCGGGGGAGGGAACACTGAAGCTTTCTTT.

The chain links TRBV13 to TRBJ2-7; no clear D gene. In germline, CDR1 is PRHDT, CDR2 FYEKMQ (reference sequence). The CDR3 runs to 13 residues. The germline V and J ends were trimmed by 7 bases and 5 bases, with 15 bases remaining between them. Written as DNA, the CDR3 is TGTGCCAGCAAAACATGGGGTGTTCACGAGCAGTACTTC. Amino acids: CASKTWGVHEQYF.

This clonotype appeared a few times. The chain employs TRBV11-2 and TRBJ2-5, with 7 bases that match TRBD2. The CDR3 loop spans 15 amino acids. The V gene end was trimmed by 6 bases and the J gene end by 2 bases; junction bases not matched to a gene: 9. Germline values: CDR1 SGHAT, CDR2 FQNNGV. The CDR3 sequence: CASRTLRRGQETQYF. The CDR3 DNA sequence: TGTGCCAGCAGAACCCTGCGGCGGGGGCAAGAGACCCAGTACTTC.